This passage covers 7 T cell receptor beta chains from one sample sequenced in a study of ipilimumab plus nivolumab after autologous stem cell transplantation (dated by TCRdb to about 2021). The library was obtained by the immunoSEQ multiplex PCR assay. As stored in TCRdb, this immuneACCESS dataset retains in-frame rearrangements with V and J assigned. A fraction of the clones does not appear; measured against another copy, unresolved V genes explain less than half of the discrepancy, and the remainder lacks a known reason. This sample has approximately 16,000 clones in its table, and approximately 72% of those were observed once. The ten largest make up roughly a tenth of the sample. The specimen was PBMCs, collected in a trial of ipilimumab plus nivolumab as post-transplant consolidation. Source of these receptors: a male donor with primary mediastinal lymphoma.

The chain couples TRBV29-1 to TRBJ2-3; no definite D call. The CDR3 spans 15 residues. The germline V gene has CDR1 SQVTM and CDR2 ANQGSEA. Trimming removed 0 bases from V and 2 bases from J, with 12 bases in between. The DNA of the CDR3 is TGCAGCGTTGAAGATCAGGCGGCAGCCACAGATACGCAGTATTTT. Translated: CSVEDQAAATDTQYF.

Within the sample, this clone is medium-sized (0.01 to 0.1%). This chain uses TRBV4-2 with TRBJ1-1; a weak D match, TRBD1 (6 bases). The CDR3 covers 13 residues. Germline-derived CDR1 and CDR2 are LGHNA and YNFKEQ. V shed 0 bases and J shed 4 bases, with 6 bases lying between them. The CDR3 DNA reads as TGTGCCAGCAGCCAAGAACAGGGCACTGAAGCTTTCTTT. Its protein product is CASSQEQGTEAFF.

This chain uses TRBV11-2 with TRBJ1-2; D possibly corresponds to TRBD1 (5 bases). The germline V gene has CDR1 SGHAT and CDR2 FQNNGV. The CDR3 consists of 13 residues. V dropped 4 bases and J dropped 6 bases, with 12 bases sitting between them. CDR3 bases: TGTGCCAGCAGCTCAGGGATTAGGGATGGCTACACCTTC. It encodes CASSSGIRDGYTF.

This chain uses TRBV2 with TRBJ2-5; D could derive from TRBD1 or TRBD2 (5 bases each). This CDR3 has 15 residues. The ends were cut back, 6 bases at V and 1 base at J, with 15 bases in the middle. CDR1 is SNHLY and CDR2 is FYNNEI in the germline V gene. CDR3 amino acids: CASSLQSGPQETQYF. CDR3 DNA sequence: TGTGCCAGCAGCCTACAGTCGGGGCCCCAAGAGACCCAGTACTTC.

The genes are TRBV29-1 and TRBJ1-2; 7 bases are shared with TRBD1. CDR3 length: 15 amino acids. The germline gives CDR1 SQVTM, CDR2 ANQGSEA. J lost 2 bases, V lost 5 bases, and 11 bases had no gene match. In nucleotides, the CDR3 is TGCAGCGTTCTTTACTTTGACAGGGACAACTATGGCTACACCTTC. It encodes CSVLYFDRDNYGYTF. Based on the CDR3 plus reference TRBV29-1 and TRBJ1-2, the full variable domain is SAVISQKPSRDICQRGTSLTIQCQVDSQVTMMFWYRQQPGQSLTLIATANQGSEATYESGFVIDKFPISRPNLTFSTLTVSNMSPEDSSIYLCSVLYFDRDNYGYTFGSGTRLTVV.

The rearrangement joins TRBV7-3 to TRBJ2-7; the D gene is possibly TRBD1 (6 bases). The V end was cut by 3 bases, the J end by 2 bases, with 14 bases between. From germline, CDR1 is SGHTA and CDR2 FQGTGA. This CDR3 is built from 15 residues. DNA of the CDR3: TGTGCCAGCAGCTTGACTGCAGGGGCCGCCTACGAGCAGTACTTC. Encoded protein: CASSLTAGAAYEQYF.

The chain joins TRBV11-2 to TRBJ2-7; 11 nucleotides match TRBD2. CDR1 SGHAT and CDR2 FQNNGV come from the germline V gene. This CDR3 region has 16 residues. After removal of 5 bases from V and 4 bases from J, the junction contained 10 bases not matched to a gene. CDR3 sequence reads: CASSRATSGSRYEQYF. The CDR3 nucleotides are TGTGCCAGCAGCCGCGCCACTAGCGGGAGTCGGTACGAGCAGTACTTC. The full variable domain, with the rest looked up from reference TRBV11-2 and TRBJ2-7, is EAGVAQSPRYKIIEKRQSVAFWCNPISGHATLYWYQQILGQGPKLLIQFQNNGVVDDSQLPKDRFSAERLKGVDSTLKIQPAKLEDSAVYLCASSRATSGSRYEQYFGPGTRLTVT.